Below are 3 T cell receptor beta chains sequenced from a single sample in a study of regulatory T cells in long-lasting Graves disease (dated by TCRdb to about 2021). The method behind the library was multiplex PCR. Reads for this sample came from an Illumina HiSeq 4000. TCR beta libraries were built with iRepertoire HTBI primers and Arm-PCR amplification of CDR3 regions. TCRdb reran the public reads through fastp at Q25 and MiXCR, keeping productive beta chains. Each record represents a unique CDR3 protein, reported with the most common genes and DNA among its rows. The sample yields roughly 440,000 distinct CDR3 sequences; roughly 15% were counted once. 23% of the sample is in the top ten clones. The label giving this sample's time point can be read as: newly diagnosed GD, antithyroid drugs for less than 3 months. For both TCR sequencing and RNA sequencing, RNA was extracted from PBMCs in TRIzol.

These same records also appear under a second study, on T cells in Graves' hyperthyroidism and ophthalmopathy.

The sequencing here drew on peripheral blood mononuclear cells (PBMCs), taken at new diagnosis, from a patient treated with antithyroid drugs. Receptors were obtained from a woman under 30 with Graves disease. Donor details come from another sample of the same person, matched by shared clones.

This clonotype was counted at least ten times. The genes are TRBV24-1 and TRBJ2-7; TRBD2 agrees at 8 bases. Germline V gives CDR1 KGHDR, CDR2 SFDVKD. This CDR3 has 16 amino acids. V shed 3 bases and J 5 bases; nucleotides not matched to a gene: 11. CDR3 residues: CATSDPTPSGSHEQYF. CDR3 in DNA: TGTGCCACCAGTGATCCCACGCCCAGCGGGAGCCACGAGCAGTACTTC.

In its sample, this clonotype was seen a few times. The chain is built from TRBV19 and TRBJ2-1; no clear D. Germline V gene data show CDR1 as LNHDA and CDR2 as SQIVND (reference sequence). The V end lost 4 bases, the J end lost 5 bases, and 12 bases lay between the germline ends. This CDR3 contains 14 residues. CDR3 bases: TGTGCCAGTAGTACGCCCCCCTCTCACAATGAGCAGTTCTTC. Protein product: CASSTPPSHNEQFF.

This clonotype was counted ten times or more. The genes are TRBV3-1 and TRBJ1-5; 8 bases agree with TRBD1. This CDR3 region has 16 residues. J gave up 6 bases and V 1 base, and 8 bases lay outside the gene matches. Germline V gene sequence: CDR1 LGHDT, CDR2 YNNKEL (reference sequence). The CDR3 bases are TGTGCCAGCAGCCAAGGCAGGACAGGGAACGTTCAGCCCCAGCATTTT. This codes for CASSQGRTGNVQPQHF.